The present T cell receptor (beta chain) was sequenced within a study of cytomegalovirus exposure and HLA in healthy donors. Comment on this clone: The antigen is undetermined.

V trimming: 0 bases; J trimming: 0 bases; junction bases outside the gene matches: 8. The germline CDR1 and CDR2 sequences are MGHRA and YSYEKL. The CDR3 runs to 18 residues. Donors consisted of healthy bone marrow donors. The PCR ran on 60 Vbeta and 13 Jbeta primers. The protocol was immunoSEQ multiplex PCR, while the TCRdb copy is restricted to in-frame clones and leaves out a portion. The table has 180,000 or so clones, 81% seen once; the top ten hold just under 5%. General study points: Researchers had no immune exposure information except CMV serostatus available. The study labeled around 160 TCR beta chains cytomegalovirus-associated. Sequencing likely caused a cluster of highly shared sequence variants.

The sequenced sample was PBMCs. The chain couples TRBV4-1 to TRBJ2-1; TRBD2 aligns across 7 bases. This receptor was taken from a woman younger than 30 in good health and CMV-seropositive. CDR3 in amino acids: CASSQDGRGGSSYNEQFF. CDR3 DNA: TGCGCCAGCAGCCAAGACGGTCGCGGGGGAAGCTCCTACAATGAGCAGTTCTTC.